A single sample is the source of the 18 T cell receptor beta chains below, sequenced in a study of shared clonotypes between healthy human individuals (dated by TCRdb to 2020 to 2021). Libraries were constructed by the immunoSEQ multiplex PCR assay. Sourced from immuneACCESS, this table was stored by TCRdb with only in-frame sequences that have V and J called. A share of the clones is absent; for the studies checked, an unresolved V gene accounts for under half, and the remainder has no known explanation. In all, the sample holds 1,400,000 or so clones, and less than 99% of those were seen once. Approximately 0.4% of the sample is taken by the ten largest. The sequencing sample was made of naive CD4+ T cells sorted from blood. According to the study, the label for this sample's cell subset or site signals: CD45RA+ positively selected. The receptors were gathered from a man between 25 and 39 years old in good health.

The count of this clone is one. The same CDR3 is also encoded by other DNA sequences in this sample. The chain uses TRBV29-1 and TRBJ2-2, with 7 bases matching TRBD1. Germline CDR1 SQVTM, CDR2 ANQGSEA. Trimming removed 6 bases from V and 0 bases from J; junction bases left unmatched: 4. This CDR3 contains 14 residues. The CDR3 sequence: CSVRQGTNTGELFF. CDR3 in DNA: TGCAGCGTCCGACAGGGTACGAACACCGGGGAGCTGTTTTTT.

The rearrangement links TRBV28 to TRBJ2-2; no clear D gene. There are 14 residues in the CDR3. Between the trimmed V and J ends, which lost 5 bases and 5 bases, there was a span of 12 bases. Germline V gene lookup returns CDR1 MDHEN and CDR2 SYDVKM. For the CDR3, the DNA is TGTGCCAGCAGTAAGGGAATAGTAACCGGGGAGCTGTTTTTT. This gives the protein CASSKGIVTGELFF. Combining the CDR3 with reference TRBV28 and TRBJ2-2 gives the whole variable domain DVKVTQSSRYLVKRTGEKVFLECVQDMDHENMFWYRQDPGLGLRLIYFSYDVKMKEKGDIPEGYSVSREKKERFSLILESASTNQTSMYLCASSKGIVTGELFFGEGSRLTVL.

CDR3: CASSSGTKNYGYTF. The CDR3 DNA sequence: TGTGCCAGCAGTTCCGGGACAAAGAACTATGGCTACACCTTC. The chain joins TRBV28 to TRBJ1-2; the D gene is possibly TRBD1 (6 bases). Trimming shortened V by 4 bases and J by 2 bases, and 11 bases separated the two germline ends. In germline, CDR1 is MDHEN, CDR2 SYDVKM. The CDR3 length is 14 residues.

The rearrangement uses TRBV29-1 and TRBJ2-5; 11 bases line up with TRBD1. J gave up 5 bases and V 7 bases, and 9 bases lay outside the gene matches. CDR1 is SQVTM, CDR2 ANQGSEA, per germline. The CDR3 is 14 residues long. Here the CDR3 reads CSAGQGAMSETQYF. As DNA, the CDR3 is TGCAGCGCCGGACAGGGGGCCATGTCGGAGACCCAGTACTTC.

J is TRBJ2-4 and V is TRBV7-8, with 10 nucleotides matching TRBD2. The V segment lost 3 bases and the J segment 8 bases; nucleotides outside the gene matches: 4. From germline, CDR1 is SGHVS and CDR2 FQNEAQ. The CDR3 is 14 amino acids. CDR3 amino acids: CASSFWTSGDIQYF. Here the CDR3 DNA reads TGTGCCAGCAGCTTCTGGACTAGCGGAGACATTCAGTACTTC.

This chain uses TRBV6-5 with TRBJ2-7; D perhaps matches TRBD1 (5 bases). The CDR3 runs 12 residues. Trimming took off 5 bases at V and 4 bases at J, with 9 bases between the two ends. Germline-derived CDR1 and CDR2 are MNHEY and SVGAGI. The CDR3: CASSLPGYEQYF. The CDR3 DNA is TGTGCCAGCAGTCTCCCAGGGTACGAGCAGTACTTC.

The V gene is TRBV28, the J gene TRBJ1-1; TRBD1 matches 8 bases. There are 16 residues in the CDR3. The germline V gene encodes CDR1 MDHEN and CDR2 SYDVKM. V shed 8 bases and J 4 bases; nucleotides not matched to a gene: 15. The CDR3 DNA reads as TGTGCCAGCTGGAGAGTTCCAGGGGGCCGGGGCACTGAAGCTTTCTTT. Translating it yields CASWRVPGGRGTEAFF.

Comments on this clone: At the DNA level, this CDR3 is encoded by other sequences in the same sample as well. V is TRBV18 and J is TRBJ2-7; D may match TRBD1 or TRBD2 (5 bases each). With 3 bases removed from V and 2 bases from J, the gap between germline ends came to 8 bases. The CDR3 is 13 amino acids. Germline V gives CDR1 KGHSH, CDR2 LQKENI. In nucleotides, the CDR3 is TGTGCCAGCTCACCGGGACCGACCTACGAGCAGTACTTC. Translating it yields CASSPGPTYEQYF.

The chain uses TRBV21-1 and TRBJ2-7; no DNA check was done on the table's D call, TRBD1. TRBV21-1 constitutes a pseudogene. This CDR3 has 17 residues. Here the CDR3 DNA reads TGTGCCAGCAGCAAAGATGAGTACCGGGACAGGAACTACGAGCAGTACTTC. It codes for CASSKDEYRDRNYEQYF.

J is TRBJ1-1 and V is TRBV5-5, with a weak D call TRBD1 (5 bases). The CDR3 is 16 residues long. Germline V lookup: CDR1 SGHKS, CDR2 YYEKEE (reference sequence). Trimming removed 4 bases at V and 6 bases at J, with 22 bases between. For the CDR3, the DNA is TGTGCCAGCAGCGTAATGAAGGCAGGGCTGAGCGCTGAAGCTTTCTTT. Protein sequence: CASSVMKAGLSAEAFF.

The chain uses TRBV28 and TRBJ2-1; TRBD2 aligns across 14 bases. V shed 6 bases, J shed 4 bases, and the junction held 11 bases outside the gene matches. CDR3 size: 18 residues. The germline gives CDR1 MDHEN, CDR2 SYDVKM. The CDR3 bases are TGTGCCAGCAGGGGACACCCCGGGACTAGCGGGGGATACAATGAGCAGTTCTTC. Its protein is CASRGHPGTSGGYNEQFF. Complete variable domain (other parts from reference TRBV28 and TRBJ2-1): DVKVTQSSRYLVKRTGEKVFLECVQDMDHENMFWYRQDPGLGLRLIYFSYDVKMKEKGDIPEGYSVSREKKERFSLILESASTNQTSMYLCASRGHPGTSGGYNEQFFGPGTRLTVL.

The rearrangement links TRBV7-3 to TRBJ2-1, with 7 bases lining up with TRBD1. V gave up 4 bases and J gave up 3 bases; unmatched junction bases: 3. Germline CDR1 SGHTA, CDR2 FQGTGA. This CDR3 has 14 amino acids. The chain's CDR3 is CASSSRDSYNEQFF. CDR3 bases: TGTGCCAGCAGCTCCCGGGACAGCTACAATGAGCAGTTCTTC.

This clone was detected only once. This rearrangement joins TRBV28 to TRBJ2-2; D unresolved. CDR3 length equals 13 residues. Germline CDR1 is MDHEN and CDR2 is SYDVKM. The V end was cut by 6 bases, the J end by 5 bases, with 10 bases between. CDR3 DNA sequence: TGTGCCAGCAGGCAACGAACGACCGGGGAGCTGTTTTTT. Its translation: CASRQRTTGELFF.

V usage is TRBV11-2 and J usage is TRBJ1-1, with a weak D call TRBD1 (6 bases). CDR3 length: 15 amino acids. The germline CDR1 and CDR2 sequences are SGHAT and FQNNGV. Trimming removed 5 bases at V and 2 bases at J, with 15 bases between. The CDR3 sequence: CASSLRGPGNTEAFF. CDR3 DNA: TGTGCCAGCAGCCTCCGGGGGCCAGGAAACACTGAAGCTTTCTTT.

With regard to this clone: The sample contains more than one DNA sequence encoding this CDR3. The chain links TRBV7-9 to TRBJ1-1; D is unclear. V lost 3 bases and J 0 bases, leaving 8 bases between the germline ends. There are 14 residues in the CDR3. Germline V CDR1 and CDR2: SEHNR, FQNEAQ (reference sequence). CDR3 region: CASSLDGMNTEAFF. CDR3 DNA sequence: TGTGCCAGCAGCTTGGACGGGATGAACACTGAAGCTTTCTTT.

The chain joins TRBV6-6 to TRBJ2-3, with D unresolved. Germline V gene sequence: CDR1 MNHNY, CDR2 SVGAGI (reference sequence). V was trimmed by 5 bases and J by 2 bases, leaving 11 bases between them. This CDR3 contains 14 residues. This CDR3 reads CASSRADVTDTQYF. The CDR3 DNA reads TGTGCCAGCAGTCGCGCGGATGTCACAGATACGCAGTATTTT.

This clone was observed once. The sample carries other DNA sequences with the same CDR3. This chain joins TRBV30 and TRBJ1-1, with no clear D. With 2 bases removed from V and 0 bases from J, the gap between germline ends came to 7 bases. This CDR3 has 13 amino acids. Germline loops: CDR1 GTSNPN, CDR2 SVGIG (reference sequence). CDR3 bases: TGTGCCTGGAGTACTGGGCTGAACACTGAAGCTTTCTTT. This sequence encodes CAWSTGLNTEAFF. Using reference TRBV30 and TRBJ1-1 for the parts outside the CDR3, the full variable domain is SQTIHQWPATLVQPVGSPLSLECTVEGTSNPNLYWYRQAAGRGLQLLFYSVGIGQISSEVPQNLSASRPQDRQFILSSKKLLLSDSGFYLCAWSTGLNTEAFFGQGTRLTVV.

The gene calls are TRBV19 and TRBJ2-7, with D uncertain. The V gene's germline CDR1 is LNHDA and CDR2 SQIVND (reference sequence). The CDR3 is 12 amino acids. Trimming stripped 3 bases from V and 6 bases from J, with 9 bases between. The CDR3 here is CASSMGWGEQYF. CDR3 sequence (DNA): TGTGCCAGTAGTATGGGCTGGGGCGAGCAGTACTTC.